This T cell receptor (beta chain) originates from a study of a mutant IDH1 vaccine in newly diagnosed glioma. Study-wide context: Vaccines were first given 4-6 weeks after radiotherapy alone, or with temozolomide cycles. Findings of the study overall: It seemed that pseudoprogression was not linked to changes in the top peripheral T cell clonotypes.

Regarding time point: week 23, last vaccination. With topical imiquimod, each dose of the vaccine consisted of 300 ug of mutant IDH1 20-mer peptide. Assay used: immunoSEQ multiplex PCR; TCRdb lists only in-frame clones, some missing. This table holds almost 85,000 clones, approximately 85% found once. Germline V gene lookup returns CDR1 MNHNY and CDR2 SVGAGI (reference sequence). V lost 4 bases to trimming and J lost 8 bases, with 17 bases between them. This CDR3 contains 14 residues. Of note for this clone: Its antigen is still unknown.

This chain connects TRBV6-6 to TRBJ1-2; perhaps TRBD1 as D (6 bases). The sequence was collected from a man aged 25-45 years with glioma. Some clones in this sample may be carry-over from other donors' samples. This sample comprised PBMCs, obtained from a glioma patient whose treatment included an IDH1 peptide vaccine. CDR3 bases: TGTGCCAGCAGTTCCGGGACAAATAGAAAAGGCTACACCTTC. It translates to CASSSGTNRKGYTF.